This TCR beta chain emerged from a study of brain T cells in children with intractable seizures. As regards this clone: Its target is unknown.

The sequenced cases were selected for having the highest brain T cell transcript signatures. Germline CDR1 and CDR2: LGHDT and YNNKEL (reference sequence). The junction had 2 bases not matched to a gene; V was cut back by 1 base and J by 6 bases. The CDR3 consists of 13 residues. Libraries were prepared by immunoSEQ multiplex PCR; TCRdb keeps only in-frame clonotypes and omits some of them. Of around 100,000 clones in the sample, 85% to 95% were seen once. The study, taken as a whole, reports: HCMV serostatus was not known, and viral specificity came from CDR3 similarity only. Absence of clones before surgery may stem from lower sequencing depth.

The specimen comprised peripheral blood, sampled at surgery. The sequence came from a boy under two years old with hemimegalencephaly and intractable seizures. The rearrangement links TRBV3-1 (or the pseudogene TRBV3-2) to TRBJ2-7, with 8 bases that match TRBD2. The CDR3 DNA sequence: TGTGCCAGCAGCCAAGCGGGAGGGCCCGAGCAGTACTTC. Translation: CASSQAGGPEQYF.